A selection of T cell receptor beta chains follows, all from one sample in a study of T cell responses to AZD1222 COVID-19 vaccine. Only in-frame clones appear in the TCRdb table, and some are missing; sequencing was by immunoSEQ multiplex PCR. Found here are 100,000 or so clones, 89% of them singletons; the top ten hold 35% to 45%. Specimen: peripheral blood, collected 28 days after the second AZD1222 dose. These receptors were obtained from an adult who received the AZD1222 COVID-19 vaccine. Both conserved end residues are part of each CDR3. Fields, in order: V gene, D gene, clone size, J gene, CDR3 DNA, CDR3 protein. The D gene is left open where the match is weak. Some rows mark clone size as missing; the rest say once, few, many or name a class of expanded clone.

v_call: TRBV5-6; d_call: .; clone_size: .; j_call: TRBJ2-1; cdr3_nt: TGTGCCAGCAGGGCTAAGTCACGCAATGAGCAGTTCTTC; cdr3_aa: CASRAKSRNEQFF
v_call: TRBV7-3; d_call: .; clone_size: .; j_call: TRBJ2-3; cdr3_nt: TGTGCCAGCAGCTTAAACAGGAACACAGATACGCAGTATTTT; cdr3_aa: CASSLNRNTDTQYF
v_call: TRBV3-1/TRBV3-2; d_call: .; clone_size: .; j_call: TRBJ1-6; cdr3_nt: TGTGCCAGCAGCCACGACGGGCCAGGGTCGGTCAATTCACCCCTCCACTTT; cdr3_aa: CASSHDGPGSVNSPLHF
v_call: TRBV19; d_call: .; clone_size: .; j_call: TRBJ1-2; cdr3_nt: TGTGCCACCTCGTTGGGGGACCGCCGATCCTATGGCTACACCTTC; cdr3_aa: CATSLGDRRSYGYTF
v_call: TRBV7-2; d_call: .; clone_size: .; j_call: TRBJ2-7; cdr3_nt: TGTGCCAGCAGCCCATTGGTGGGACTCTCCTACGAGCAGTACTTC; cdr3_aa: CASSPLVGLSYEQYF
v_call: TRBV10-3; d_call: TRBD2; clone_size: .; j_call: TRBJ2-7; cdr3_nt: TGTGCCATCACGACTAGCTCCGACTCCTACGAGCAGTACTTC; cdr3_aa: CAITTSSDSYEQYF
v_call: TRBV3-1/TRBV3-2; d_call: .; clone_size: .; j_call: TRBJ1-6; cdr3_nt: TGTGCCAGCAGCCCTGGGGAGGGACGGCCGGACTTT; cdr3_aa: CASSPGEGRPDF
v_call: TRBV5-1; d_call: .; clone_size: .; j_call: TRBJ2-2; cdr3_nt: TGCGCCAGCCGGCCATGGAGGGTAGACACCGGGGAGCTGTTTTTT; cdr3_aa: CASRPWRVDTGELFF
v_call: TRBV19; d_call: TRBD1; clone_size: .; j_call: TRBJ2-2; cdr3_nt: TGTGCCAGTAGTGGACAGGGGACAACCTACACCGGGGAGCTGTTTTTT; cdr3_aa: CASSGQGTTYTGELFF
v_call: TRBV27; d_call: .; clone_size: .; j_call: TRBJ1-5; cdr3_nt: TGTGCCAGCAGCCCGGGGGGCCCCAATCAGCCCCAGCATTTT; cdr3_aa: CASSPGGPNQPQHF
v_call: TRBV7-3; d_call: TRBD2; clone_size: .; j_call: TRBJ2-1; cdr3_nt: TGTGCCAGCAGCTTAAGGTCAACGGGAGGAAACAATGAGCAGTTCTTC; cdr3_aa: CASSLRSTGGNNEQFF
v_call: TRBV11-2; d_call: TRBD2; clone_size: .; j_call: TRBJ2-1; cdr3_nt: TGTGCCAGCAGCCCCCGGACGGGAGGAGATGAGCAGTTCTTC; cdr3_aa: CASSPRTGGDEQFF
v_call: TRBV9; d_call: TRBD2; clone_size: .; j_call: TRBJ2-2; cdr3_nt: TGTGCCAGCAGCGTAGGGGCTAGCGGGAGTACCGGGGAGCTGTTTTTT; cdr3_aa: CASSVGASGSTGELFF
v_call: TRBV6-6; d_call: .; clone_size: .; j_call: TRBJ2-1; cdr3_nt: TGTGCCAGCAGGGAGACAAGCTACAATGAGCAGTTCTTC; cdr3_aa: CASRETSYNEQFF
v_call: TRBV7-3; d_call: TRBD2; clone_size: .; j_call: TRBJ2-1; cdr3_nt: TGTGCCAGCAGCCTCCAGCCTACTAGCGGGAGGGCAATTGAGCAGTTCTTC; cdr3_aa: CASSLQPTSGRAIEQFF
v_call: TRBV24-1; d_call: TRBD1; clone_size: .; j_call: TRBJ2-3; cdr3_nt: TGTGCCACCAGCAGACGGACAGGGGTACAAGATACGCAGTATTTT; cdr3_aa: CATSRRTGVQDTQYF
v_call: TRBV11-1; d_call: TRBD2; clone_size: few; j_call: TRBJ2-2; cdr3_nt: TGTGCCAGCAATTCTCAGGGAGGGCTGAACACCGGGGAGCTGTTTTTT; cdr3_aa: CASNSQGGLNTGELFF
v_call: TRBV6-5; d_call: .; clone_size: once; j_call: TRBJ2-1; cdr3_nt: TGTGCCAGCAGATCCGGGACTTGGGACGATGAGCAGTTCTTC; cdr3_aa: CASRSGTWDDEQFF
v_call: TRBV28; d_call: TRBD1; clone_size: .; j_call: TRBJ2-7; cdr3_nt: TGTGCCAGCAGCTCCGGGACAGGGAAGGGCGAGCAGTACTTC; cdr3_aa: CASSSGTGKGEQYF
v_call: TRBV4-2; d_call: TRBD1; clone_size: .; j_call: TRBJ2-7; cdr3_nt: TGTGCCAGCAGCCATGGATCCGGGACAGAATATTTCCACGAGCAGTACTTC; cdr3_aa: CASSHGSGTEYFHEQYF
v_call: TRBV7-9; d_call: .; clone_size: few; j_call: TRBJ2-3; cdr3_nt: TGTGCCAGCAGCACCGGGTATACGCAGTATTTT; cdr3_aa: CASSTGYTQYF
v_call: TRBV5-1; d_call: TRBD2; clone_size: .; j_call: TRBJ2-2; cdr3_nt: TGCGCCAGCAGCTTGCCTAGCGGGAGGGCAGTCGGCACCGGGGAGCTGTTTTTT; cdr3_aa: CASSLPSGRAVGTGELFF